This T cell receptor beta chain comes out of a study of cytomegalovirus exposure and HLA in healthy donors. A few counts support this clone. PCR primers comprised 60 Vbeta and 13 Jbeta primers. As handled by the study authors: In a later analysis, the count reached some 73 million unique TCR beta chains, with about 9.9 million shared. Method: immunoSEQ multiplex PCR; TCRdb's copy keeps in-frame clones and lacks some. That table gives V, J and clone size, and the DNA gave D and trimming. Seen here are some 160,000 clones, around 78% observed once, and the top ten hold about 1.6%. V was pared by 0 bases and J by 0 bases, with 15 bases between. Per the germline V gene, CDR1 is SGHRS and CDR2 is YFSETQ. The CDR3 runs to 18 residues. The donors comprised healthy bone marrow donors.

Sequenced input: PBMCs. The receptor was derived from a man aged 35-49 years in good health and CMV-seronegative. The chain carries TRBV5-1 and TRBJ1-4, with D perhaps matching TRBD1 (5 bases). The CDR3 loop reads CASSLGVSWDSTNEKLFF. CDR3 in DNA: TGCGCCAGCAGCTTGGGAGTCTCGTGGGACTCAACTAATGAAAAACTGTTTTTT.